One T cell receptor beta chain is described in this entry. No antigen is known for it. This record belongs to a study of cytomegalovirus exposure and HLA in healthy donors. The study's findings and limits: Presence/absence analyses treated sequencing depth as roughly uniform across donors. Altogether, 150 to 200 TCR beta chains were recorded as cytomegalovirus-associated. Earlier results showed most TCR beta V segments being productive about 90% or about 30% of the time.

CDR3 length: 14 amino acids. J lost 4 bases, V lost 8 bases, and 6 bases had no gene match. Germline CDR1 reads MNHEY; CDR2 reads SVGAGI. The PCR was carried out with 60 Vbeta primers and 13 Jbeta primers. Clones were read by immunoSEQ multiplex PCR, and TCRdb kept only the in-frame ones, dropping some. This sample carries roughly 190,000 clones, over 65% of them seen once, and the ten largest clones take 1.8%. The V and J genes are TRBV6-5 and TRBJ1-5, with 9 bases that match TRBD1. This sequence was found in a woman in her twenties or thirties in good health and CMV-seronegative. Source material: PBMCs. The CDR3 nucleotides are TGTGCCAGCTCGGGACAGGGCGGTAATCAGCCCCAGCATTTT. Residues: CASSGQGGNQPQHF.